This T cell receptor beta chain was captured in a study of T cell responses to AZD1222 COVID-19 vaccine. Study-level information: Second doses that came at about 4 or about 12 weeks were put together. Study-level results: With two AZD1222 doses given, Spike-specific TCR breadth and depth both rose. Clonal diversity may have been underestimated in mostly white British donors.

Only in-frame clones appear in the TCRdb table, and some are missing; sequencing was by immunoSEQ multiplex PCR. In the table there are around 100,000 clones, around nine tenths of which are singletons. Points on this clone: Its target is not known.

V lost 5 bases, J lost 9 bases, and 8 bases stayed unmatched. The CDR3 consists of 14 residues. The germline gives CDR1 SGHTA, CDR2 FQGNSA. The V call is TRBV7-2, the J call TRBJ2-1; TRBD1 aligns across 9 bases. Sequencing used peripheral blood, obtained on day 0 of AZD1222 vaccination. This TCR came from an adult in good health. The CDR3 reads CASSRRQGGGEQFF. The CDR3 coding sequence is TGTGCCAGCAGCAGGAGACAGGGGGGAGGTGAGCAGTTCTTC.